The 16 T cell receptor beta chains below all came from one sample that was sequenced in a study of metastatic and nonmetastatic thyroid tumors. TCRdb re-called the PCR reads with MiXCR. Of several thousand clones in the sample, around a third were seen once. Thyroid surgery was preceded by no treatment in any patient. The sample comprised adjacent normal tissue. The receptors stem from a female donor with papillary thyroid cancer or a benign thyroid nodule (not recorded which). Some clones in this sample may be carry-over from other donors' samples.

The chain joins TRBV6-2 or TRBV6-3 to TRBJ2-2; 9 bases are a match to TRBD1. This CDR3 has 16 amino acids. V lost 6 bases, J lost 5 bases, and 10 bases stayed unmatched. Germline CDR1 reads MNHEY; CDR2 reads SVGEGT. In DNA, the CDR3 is TGTGCCAGCAGAATACAGGGGGCGCGGTTAACCGGGGAGCTGTTTTTT. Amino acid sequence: CASRIQGARLTGELFF.

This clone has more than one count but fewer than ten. This chain's CDR3 is CASSLAGTGSYNSPLHF. DNA for the CDR3: TGTGCCAGCAGCTTAGCCGGGACAGGGTCCTATAATTCACCCCTCCACTTT. The chain links TRBV7-8 to TRBJ1-6; 9 positions agree with TRBD1. CDR1 is SGHVS and CDR2 is FQNEAQ in the germline V gene. V lost 0 bases, J lost 1 base, and 1 base stayed unmatched. The CDR3 is 17 residues long.

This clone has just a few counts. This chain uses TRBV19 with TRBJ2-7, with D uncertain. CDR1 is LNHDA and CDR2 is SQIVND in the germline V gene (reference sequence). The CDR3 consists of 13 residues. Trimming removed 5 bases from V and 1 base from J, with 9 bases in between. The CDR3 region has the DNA TGTGCCAGTAGTCCTACCCTTTCCTACGAGCAGTACTTC. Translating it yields CASSPTLSYEQYF.

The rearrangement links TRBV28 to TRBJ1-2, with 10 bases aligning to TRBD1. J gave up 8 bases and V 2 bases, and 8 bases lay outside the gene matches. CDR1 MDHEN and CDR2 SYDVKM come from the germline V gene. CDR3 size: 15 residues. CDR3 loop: CASSLGGQGISGYTF. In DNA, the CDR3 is TGTGCCAGCAGTTTAGGGGGACAGGGGATAAGCGGCTACACCTTC.

Here the CDR3 DNA reads TGCAGTGCTAGATACGGGACAAGTCTTAACACTGAAGCTTTCTTT. Translation: CSARYGTSLNTEAFF. The rearrangement uses TRBV20-1 and TRBJ1-1, with D tentatively TRBD1 (6 bases). Germline V lookup: CDR1 DFQATT, CDR2 SNEGSKA (reference sequence). The CDR3 is 15 residues long. Trimming removed 2 bases at V and 2 bases at J, with 15 bases between.

The CDR3 nucleotides read TGTGCCAGCAGCTTAGGCAGACAGTTCTGGGGCGGCTACACCTTC. This translates into CASSLGRQFWGGYTF. The chain joins TRBV11-2 to TRBJ1-2; possibly TRBD1 for D (5 bases). Germline V CDR1 and CDR2: SGHAT, FQNNGV. The CDR3 is 15 residues long. V shed 1 base and J shed 8 bases, with 17 bases lying between them. Combining the CDR3 with reference TRBV11-2 and TRBJ1-2 gives the whole variable domain EAGVAQSPRYKIIEKRQSVAFWCNPISGHATLYWYQQILGQGPKLLIQFQNNGVVDDSQLPKDRFSAERLKGVDSTLKIQPAKLEDSAVYLCASSLGRQFWGGYTFGSGTRLTVV.

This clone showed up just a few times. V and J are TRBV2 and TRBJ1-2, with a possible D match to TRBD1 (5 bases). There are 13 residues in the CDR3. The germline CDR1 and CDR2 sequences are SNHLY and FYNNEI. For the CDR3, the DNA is TGTGCTCTAAAGGAGGGGATAGGGTATGGCTACACCTTC. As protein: CALKEGIGYGYTF.

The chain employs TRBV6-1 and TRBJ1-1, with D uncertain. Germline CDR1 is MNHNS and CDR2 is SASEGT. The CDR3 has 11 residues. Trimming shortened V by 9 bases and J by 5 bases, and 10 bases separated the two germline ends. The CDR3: CARKKGTEAFF. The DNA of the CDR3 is TGTGCCAGAAAGAAAGGTACTGAAGCTTTCTTT.

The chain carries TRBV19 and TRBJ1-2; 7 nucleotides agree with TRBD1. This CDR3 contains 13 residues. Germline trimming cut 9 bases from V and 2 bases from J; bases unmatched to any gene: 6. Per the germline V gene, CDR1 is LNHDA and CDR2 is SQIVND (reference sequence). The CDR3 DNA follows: TGTGCCAGCGCCGGGACAGCCAACTATGGCTACACCTTC. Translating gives CASAGTANYGYTF.

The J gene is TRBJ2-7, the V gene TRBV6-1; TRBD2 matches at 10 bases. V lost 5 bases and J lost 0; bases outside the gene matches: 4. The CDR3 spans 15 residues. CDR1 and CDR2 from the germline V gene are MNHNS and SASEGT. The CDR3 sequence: CASSTGTSDSYEQYF. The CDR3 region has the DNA TGTGCCAGCAGTACCGGGACTAGCGACTCCTACGAGCAGTACTTC.

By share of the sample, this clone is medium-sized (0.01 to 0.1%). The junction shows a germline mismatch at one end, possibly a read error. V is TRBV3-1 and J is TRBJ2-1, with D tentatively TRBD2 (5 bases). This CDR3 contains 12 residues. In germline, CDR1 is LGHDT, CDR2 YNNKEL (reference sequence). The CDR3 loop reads CASSQWRADRVF. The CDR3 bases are TGTGCCAGCAGTCAATGGCGAGCGGATCGGGTCTTC.

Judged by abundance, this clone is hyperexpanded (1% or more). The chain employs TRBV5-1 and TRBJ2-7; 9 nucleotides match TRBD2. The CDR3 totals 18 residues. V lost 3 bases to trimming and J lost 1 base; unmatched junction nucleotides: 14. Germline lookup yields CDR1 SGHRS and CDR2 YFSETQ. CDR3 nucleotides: TGCGCCAGCAGCTCATATGGCGGGAGGGCCGGGAGGTCCTACGAGCAGTACTTC. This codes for CASSSYGGRAGRSYEQYF.

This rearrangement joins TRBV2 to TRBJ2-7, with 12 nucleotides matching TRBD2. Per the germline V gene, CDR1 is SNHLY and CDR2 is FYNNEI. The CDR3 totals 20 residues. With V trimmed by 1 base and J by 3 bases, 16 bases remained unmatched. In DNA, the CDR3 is TGTGCCAGCAGTGAAGTTCTCTTGCGTCTAGCGGGGGGGCAGGGCTACGAGCAGTACTTC. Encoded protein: CASSEVLLRLAGGQGYEQYF.

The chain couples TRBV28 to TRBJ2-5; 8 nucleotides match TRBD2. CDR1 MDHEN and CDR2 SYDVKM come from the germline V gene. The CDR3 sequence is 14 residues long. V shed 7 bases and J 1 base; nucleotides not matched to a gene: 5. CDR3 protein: CASIREGLQETQYF. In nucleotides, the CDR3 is TGTGCCAGCATTCGGGAGGGCCTCCAAGAGACCCAGTACTTC.

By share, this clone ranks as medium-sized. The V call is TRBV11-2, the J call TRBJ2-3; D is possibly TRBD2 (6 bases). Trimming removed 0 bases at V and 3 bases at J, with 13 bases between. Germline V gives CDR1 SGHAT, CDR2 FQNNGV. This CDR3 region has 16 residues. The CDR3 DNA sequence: TGTGCCAGCAGCTTAGAAGAGGCGGGAACGACAGATACGCAGTATTTT. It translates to CASSLEEAGTTDTQYF.

The CDR3 nucleotides are TGTGCCAGCAGTTACTCCTTCAGGGGGCGTGAGACCCAGTACTTC. Translating it yields CASSYSFRGRETQYF. V gene TRBV6-5 combines with J gene TRBJ2-5; 8 bases line up with TRBD1. CDR1 is MNHEY and CDR2 is SVGAGI in the germline V gene. The V and J ends lost 0 bases and 5 bases, in that order; junction bases with no gene match: 5. CDR3 length: 15 amino acids.